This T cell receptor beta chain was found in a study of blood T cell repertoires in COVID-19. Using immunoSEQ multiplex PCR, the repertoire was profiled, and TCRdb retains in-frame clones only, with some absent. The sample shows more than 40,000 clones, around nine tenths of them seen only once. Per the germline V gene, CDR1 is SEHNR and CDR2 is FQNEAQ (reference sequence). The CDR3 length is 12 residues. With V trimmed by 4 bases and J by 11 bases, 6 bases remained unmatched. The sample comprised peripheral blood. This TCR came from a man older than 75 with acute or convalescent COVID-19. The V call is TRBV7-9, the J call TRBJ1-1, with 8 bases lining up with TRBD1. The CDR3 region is CASSYRGQDAFF. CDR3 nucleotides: TGTGCCAGCAGCTACCGGGGACAGGATGCTTTCTTT. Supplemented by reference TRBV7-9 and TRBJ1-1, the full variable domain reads DTGVSQNPRHKITKRGQNVTFRCDPISEHNRLYWYRQTLGQGPEFLTYFQNEAQLEKSRLLSDRFSAERPKGSFSTLEIQRTEQGDSAMYLCASSYRGQDAFFGQGTRLTVV.